Following are 20 T cell receptor beta chains from one sample sequenced in a study of CD8 T cells in Susac syndrome. Random hexamers primed reverse transcription of about 0.5 to 1 ug RNA. TCRdb re-analysed the immunoSEQ multiplex PCR reads in MiXCR, keeping a single row per CDR3 protein. Seen here are roughly 400,000 distinct CDR3 sequences, approximately 85% observed once, and the top ten hold roughly 0.11%. Sample: CD8+ T cells from PBMCs. The receptors were sampled from a human donor with multiple sclerosis.

The chain joins TRBV10-3 to TRBJ2-5, with 7 positions matching TRBD2. The length of the CDR3 is 15 residues. The germline gives CDR1 ENHRY, CDR2 SYGVKD. V gave up 4 bases and J gave up 3 bases; unmatched junction bases: 8. The CDR3 protein is CAISGTKGREETQYF. The CDR3 DNA reads TGTGCCATCAGTGGCACTAAGGGGAGGGAAGAGACCCAGTACTTC.

V usage is TRBV27 and J usage is TRBJ2-1; D remains unclear. This CDR3 spans 11 amino acids. Trimming took 5 bases from V and 6 from J, leaving 5 bases between them. Germline V gene data show CDR1 as MNHEY and CDR2 as SMNVEV (reference sequence). As DNA, the CDR3 is TGTGCCAGCAGTGCCACCAATGAGCAGTTCTTC. As protein: CASSATNEQFF.

The CDR3 loop reads CASSGGWGAPEAFF. The CDR3 DNA follows: TGTGCCAGCAGTGGGGGATGGGGGGCGCCTGAAGCTTTCTTT. V is TRBV2 and J is TRBJ1-1; D possibly corresponds to TRBD1 (6 bases). The germline V gene has CDR1 SNHLY and CDR2 FYNNEI. Trimming stripped 4 bases from V and 6 bases from J, with 15 bases between. This CDR3 has 14 residues.

CDR3 coding DNA: TGTGCCAGCAGCTTAACTAGCGGGGGGGTCACAGATACGCAGTATTTT. Its translation is CASSLTSGGVTDTQYF. This sequence joins TRBV7-6 and TRBJ2-3, with 13 bases matching TRBD2. The CDR3 totals 16 residues. In germline, CDR1 is SGHVS, CDR2 FNYEAQ. V trimming: 2 bases; J trimming: 2 bases; junction bases outside the gene matches: 1.

As for this clonotype: Germline is not matched at one junction end, which may reflect a read error. The V gene is TRBV12-3 or TRBV12-4, the J gene TRBJ2-7; 12 bases line up with TRBD2. CDR3 size: 13 residues. Here the CDR3 DNA reads TGTGCCAGCAGTTTAAGACTAGCGGGAGTGGGTAGTTTC. Its protein is CASSLRLAGVGSF.

This chain links TRBV6-5 with TRBJ2-6; no definite D call. The germline V and J ends were trimmed by 4 bases and 1 base, with 11 bases remaining between them. The CDR3 is 16 amino acids. Germline loops: CDR1 MNHEY, CDR2 SVGAGI. Here the CDR3 reads CASSSFSGSGANVLTF. The CDR3 nucleotides read TGTGCCAGCAGTTCCTTTTCCGGTTCTGGGGCCAACGTCCTGACTTTC.

The chain couples TRBV12-5 to TRBJ1-1; D is ambiguous. Trimming pared 2 bases from V and 4 bases from J, leaving 14 bases between. Per germline, CDR1 LGHNT and CDR2 FRNRAP. This CDR3 region has 15 residues. The chain's CDR3 is CASGLSEVWITEAFF. Here the CDR3 DNA reads TGTGCTAGTGGTTTGAGTGAGGTTTGGATCACTGAAGCTTTCTTT.

This sequence joins TRBV5-4 and TRBJ2-4; D is perhaps TRBD1 (6 bases). CDR3 length: 17 amino acids. Germline CDR1 reads SGHNT; CDR2 reads YYREEE (reference sequence). Between the trimmed V and J ends, which lost 3 bases and 3 bases, there was a span of 19 bases. CDR3 amino acids: CASSSPGDQQGKNIQYF. The CDR3 DNA is TGTGCCAGCAGCTCCCCCGGGGATCAACAGGGCAAAAACATTCAGTACTTC.

The V gene is TRBV5-1, the J gene TRBJ2-3; maybe TRBD2 (6 bases). Germline values: CDR1 SGHRS, CDR2 YFSETQ. Trimming removed 7 bases from V and 1 base from J, with 13 bases in between. The CDR3 is 14 residues long. CDR3 nucleotides: TGCGCCAGCGCTGAAGGGGAGGGCACAGATACGCAGTATTTT. Translated: CASAEGEGTDTQYF.

The chain couples TRBV5-6 to TRBJ2-7; D not certain. V was cut by 1 base and J by 2 bases, with 10 bases left in between. This CDR3 spans 14 amino acids. Germline values: CDR1 SGHDT, CDR2 YYEEEE. For the CDR3, the DNA is TGTGCCAGCAGCTTGAGTCAGAAAGCCTACGAGCAGTACTTC. Translation: CASSLSQKAYEQYF.

This clonotype was recorded a few times. V gene TRBV6-5 combines with J gene TRBJ2-1, with 7 bases fitting TRBD2. V was clipped by 3 bases and J by 7 bases; unmatched bases: 6. Germline assignment: CDR1 MNHEY and CDR2 SVGAGI. The CDR3 is 14 amino acids. Here the CDR3 DNA reads TGTGCCAGCAGTTATTTCGGGAGGCCAAATGAGCAGTTCTTC. Translating gives CASSYFGRPNEQFF.

The V gene is TRBV7-8, the J gene TRBJ2-1; TRBD2 matches at 8 bases. V was clipped by 7 bases and J by 8 bases; unmatched bases: 19. CDR1 and CDR2 (germline): SGHVS, FQNEAQ. This CDR3 contains 17 residues. This chain's CDR3 is CASTTPGMTGGRDEQFF. Written as DNA, the CDR3 is TGTGCCAGCACAACCCCGGGAATGACGGGGGGGCGGGATGAGCAGTTCTTC.

The rearrangement links TRBV20-1 to TRBJ1-1; 7 positions match TRBD1. The V gene's germline CDR1 is DFQATT and CDR2 SNEGSKA (reference sequence). The CDR3 is 15 residues long. Trimming at V came to 3 bases and at J to 2 bases, leaving 9 bases not matched to a gene. This chain's CDR3 is CSARGTAAYNTEAFF. CDR3 in DNA: TGCAGTGCTAGGGGGACAGCAGCTTATAACACTGAAGCTTTCTTT.

The chain is built from TRBV27 and TRBJ2-1, with TRBD2 identical over 7 bases. Losses at the gene ends were 5 bases for V and 2 bases for J; bases not matched to a gene: 3. This CDR3 has 14 residues. The germline CDR1 and CDR2 sequences are MNHEY and SMNVEV (reference sequence). The CDR3 sequence is CASSTSVTYNEQFF. As DNA, the CDR3 is TGTGCCAGCAGTACTAGCGTCACCTACAATGAGCAGTTCTTC.

This clonotype was found a few times. This chain joins TRBV2 and TRBJ1-4; TRBD1 matches at 7 bases. Trimming removed 8 bases from V and 7 bases from J; junction bases left unmatched: 4. CDR1 SNHLY and CDR2 FYNNEI come from the germline V gene. This CDR3 spans 12 amino acids. CDR3 nucleotides: TGTGCCAGCCAGGGGGAAGGTGAAAAACTGTTTTTT. Translation: CASQGEGEKLFF.

The rearrangement links TRBV30 to TRBJ2-7; D not resolved. V was clipped by 0 bases and J by 2 bases, with 8 bases between them. The CDR3 runs to 13 residues. Per the germline V gene, CDR1 is GTSNPN and CDR2 is SVGIG (reference sequence). CDR3: CAWSVLAPYEQYF. Written as DNA, the CDR3 is TGTGCCTGGAGTGTACTGGCCCCCTACGAGCAGTACTTC.

V and J are TRBV5-4 and TRBJ1-1, with a tentative D call TRBD1 (5 bases). Germline CDR1 is SGHNT and CDR2 is YYREEE (reference sequence). The CDR3 is 14 amino acids. V shed 0 bases and J shed 3 bases, with 9 bases lying between them. CDR3 in DNA: TGTGCCAGCAGCTTGGACGGGGCGCACACTGAAGCTTTCTTT. Translating gives CASSLDGAHTEAFF.

This clonotype was seen just once. The chain has TRBV12-5 and TRBJ2-7, with TRBD1 matching over 8 bases. Germline values: CDR1 LGHNT, CDR2 FRNRAP. The CDR3 loop spans 20 amino acids. The V gene end was trimmed by 5 bases and the J gene end by 2 bases; junction bases not matched to a gene: 23. CDR3 amino acids: CASGPFVSGDRGVATYEQYF. The CDR3 DNA follows: TGTGCTAGTGGTCCATTTGTGTCTGGAGACAGGGGTGTCGCTACCTACGAGCAGTACTTC.

The chain recombines TRBV21-1 with TRBJ2-5; the table's TRBD2 call for D was not verified on the DNA. TRBV21-1 is recorded as a pseudogene. CDR3 length equals 16 residues. The CDR3 reads CASSKAVNTSRRAQYF. The CDR3 coding sequence is TGTGCCAGCAGCAAAGCGGTGAATACTTCCCGCCGGGCCCAGTACTTC.

The chain employs TRBV27 and TRBJ1-4, with D perhaps TRBD1 (5 bases). Deletions cut 4 bases from V and 5 bases from J, with 14 bases between. The CDR3 consists of 15 residues. From germline, CDR1 is MNHEY and CDR2 SMNVEV (reference sequence). As DNA, the CDR3 is TGTGCCAGCAGTTCCTTTGGGGACCCGAATGAAAAACTGTTTTTT. Its translation is CASSSFGDPNEKLFF.